Listed here are 7 T cell receptor beta chains from one sample, sequenced in a study of blood T cell repertoires in COVID-19. Measured with immunoSEQ multiplex PCR; TCRdb has only the in-frame clones, and not every one. Of about 160,000 clones listed, over 75% are singletons. Sequenced material: peripheral blood. Every receptor here comes from a man between 70 and 80 years old with acute or convalescent COVID-19.

The gene calls are TRBV21-1 and TRBJ2-1; TRBD1 was called by the table and not checked on the DNA. TRBV21-1 is marked as a pseudogene. The CDR3 contains 18 residues. For the CDR3, the DNA is TGTGCCAGCAGCGATTCCCGGCCTACAGGGGTACTAAACAATGAGCAGTTCTTC. It yields the protein CASSDSRPTGVLNNEQFF.

The chain joins TRBV9 to TRBJ2-2; TRBD1 matches 8 bases. The V gene's germline CDR1 is SGDLS and CDR2 YYNGEE. V trimming: 4 bases; J trimming: 4 bases; junction bases outside the gene matches: 6. The CDR3 contains 15 residues. The CDR3 here is CASSNTDRATGELFF. CDR3 in DNA: TGTGCCAGCAGCAACACGGACAGGGCCACCGGGGAGCTGTTTTTT.

This clone was counted between two and nine times. The chain carries TRBV2 and TRBJ2-3, with 15 bases aligning to TRBD2. The CDR3 covers 19 residues. Unmatched junction bases numbered 11, after V lost 6 bases and J lost 1 base. Germline assignment: CDR1 SNHLY and CDR2 FYNNEI. The DNA for the CDR3 is TGTGCCAGCAGACTCCCGGGACTAGCGGGGGGAAGGGGCACAGATACGCAGTATTTT. Protein: CASRLPGLAGGRGTDTQYF.

This chain links TRBV3-1 (or the pseudogene TRBV3-2) with TRBJ2-3; 8 nucleotides match TRBD2. The germline gives CDR1 LGHDT, CDR2 YNNKEL (reference sequence). The V and J ends lost 3 bases and 4 bases, in that order; junction bases with no gene match: 3. The CDR3 length is 14 residues. The CDR3 region is CASSHGLAPDTQYF. DNA for the CDR3: TGTGCCAGCAGCCACGGACTAGCCCCAGATACGCAGTATTTT.

The rearrangement links TRBV25-1 to TRBJ2-2, with TRBD1 as a possible D gene (5 bases). V was shortened by 1 base and J by 0 bases, with 15 bases between the two germline ends. The CDR3 runs to 18 residues. CDR1 MGHDK and CDR2 SYGVNS come from the germline V gene. The CDR3 loop reads CASSELGQGTPNTGELFF. DNA of the CDR3: TGTGCCAGCAGTGAATTAGGCCAGGGAACCCCGAACACCGGGGAGCTGTTTTTT.

This chain connects TRBV28 to TRBJ1-2, with D perhaps matching TRBD1 (6 bases). This CDR3 contains 15 residues. V was trimmed by 8 bases and J by 3 bases, leaving 19 bases between them. Per the germline V gene, CDR1 is MDHEN and CDR2 is SYDVKM. CDR3 coding DNA: TGTGCCAGCGGCCCTTCACTACAGGGTTACTATGGCTACACCTTC. Translated: CASGPSLQGYYGYTF.

This clone was seen only a few times. V usage is TRBV18 and J usage is TRBJ1-4; TRBD1 agrees at 8 bases. J was trimmed by 7 bases and V by 4 bases; bases with no gene match: 5. CDR1 is KGHSH and CDR2 is LQKENI in the germline V gene. The CDR3 has 14 residues. The CDR3 region is CASSLTGDAEKLFF. CDR3 nucleotide sequence: TGTGCCAGCTCACTGACAGGGGATGCTGAAAAACTGTTTTTT.